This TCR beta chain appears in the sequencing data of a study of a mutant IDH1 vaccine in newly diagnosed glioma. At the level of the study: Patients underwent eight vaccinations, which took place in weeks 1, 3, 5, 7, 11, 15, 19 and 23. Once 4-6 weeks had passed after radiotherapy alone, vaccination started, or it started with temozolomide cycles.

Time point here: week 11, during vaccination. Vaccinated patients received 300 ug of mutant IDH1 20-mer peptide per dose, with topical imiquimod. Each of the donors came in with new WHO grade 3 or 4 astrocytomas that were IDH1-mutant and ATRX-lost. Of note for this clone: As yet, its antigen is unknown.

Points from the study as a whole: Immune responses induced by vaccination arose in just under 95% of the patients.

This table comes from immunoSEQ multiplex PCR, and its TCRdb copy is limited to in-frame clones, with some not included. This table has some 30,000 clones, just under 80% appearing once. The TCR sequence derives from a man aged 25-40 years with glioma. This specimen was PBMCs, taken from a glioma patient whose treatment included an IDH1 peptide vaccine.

CDR3 nucleotides: TGTGCCAGCAGCTTAGGGGGAGGGAGGACCCAGTACTTC. It codes for CASSLGGGRTQYF. The chain recombines TRBV7-2 with TRBJ2-5, with TRBD2 matching over 7 bases. This CDR3 comprises 13 residues. V shed 1 base, J shed 7 bases, and the junction held 3 bases outside the gene matches. The germline V gene encodes CDR1 SGHTA and CDR2 FQGNSA.